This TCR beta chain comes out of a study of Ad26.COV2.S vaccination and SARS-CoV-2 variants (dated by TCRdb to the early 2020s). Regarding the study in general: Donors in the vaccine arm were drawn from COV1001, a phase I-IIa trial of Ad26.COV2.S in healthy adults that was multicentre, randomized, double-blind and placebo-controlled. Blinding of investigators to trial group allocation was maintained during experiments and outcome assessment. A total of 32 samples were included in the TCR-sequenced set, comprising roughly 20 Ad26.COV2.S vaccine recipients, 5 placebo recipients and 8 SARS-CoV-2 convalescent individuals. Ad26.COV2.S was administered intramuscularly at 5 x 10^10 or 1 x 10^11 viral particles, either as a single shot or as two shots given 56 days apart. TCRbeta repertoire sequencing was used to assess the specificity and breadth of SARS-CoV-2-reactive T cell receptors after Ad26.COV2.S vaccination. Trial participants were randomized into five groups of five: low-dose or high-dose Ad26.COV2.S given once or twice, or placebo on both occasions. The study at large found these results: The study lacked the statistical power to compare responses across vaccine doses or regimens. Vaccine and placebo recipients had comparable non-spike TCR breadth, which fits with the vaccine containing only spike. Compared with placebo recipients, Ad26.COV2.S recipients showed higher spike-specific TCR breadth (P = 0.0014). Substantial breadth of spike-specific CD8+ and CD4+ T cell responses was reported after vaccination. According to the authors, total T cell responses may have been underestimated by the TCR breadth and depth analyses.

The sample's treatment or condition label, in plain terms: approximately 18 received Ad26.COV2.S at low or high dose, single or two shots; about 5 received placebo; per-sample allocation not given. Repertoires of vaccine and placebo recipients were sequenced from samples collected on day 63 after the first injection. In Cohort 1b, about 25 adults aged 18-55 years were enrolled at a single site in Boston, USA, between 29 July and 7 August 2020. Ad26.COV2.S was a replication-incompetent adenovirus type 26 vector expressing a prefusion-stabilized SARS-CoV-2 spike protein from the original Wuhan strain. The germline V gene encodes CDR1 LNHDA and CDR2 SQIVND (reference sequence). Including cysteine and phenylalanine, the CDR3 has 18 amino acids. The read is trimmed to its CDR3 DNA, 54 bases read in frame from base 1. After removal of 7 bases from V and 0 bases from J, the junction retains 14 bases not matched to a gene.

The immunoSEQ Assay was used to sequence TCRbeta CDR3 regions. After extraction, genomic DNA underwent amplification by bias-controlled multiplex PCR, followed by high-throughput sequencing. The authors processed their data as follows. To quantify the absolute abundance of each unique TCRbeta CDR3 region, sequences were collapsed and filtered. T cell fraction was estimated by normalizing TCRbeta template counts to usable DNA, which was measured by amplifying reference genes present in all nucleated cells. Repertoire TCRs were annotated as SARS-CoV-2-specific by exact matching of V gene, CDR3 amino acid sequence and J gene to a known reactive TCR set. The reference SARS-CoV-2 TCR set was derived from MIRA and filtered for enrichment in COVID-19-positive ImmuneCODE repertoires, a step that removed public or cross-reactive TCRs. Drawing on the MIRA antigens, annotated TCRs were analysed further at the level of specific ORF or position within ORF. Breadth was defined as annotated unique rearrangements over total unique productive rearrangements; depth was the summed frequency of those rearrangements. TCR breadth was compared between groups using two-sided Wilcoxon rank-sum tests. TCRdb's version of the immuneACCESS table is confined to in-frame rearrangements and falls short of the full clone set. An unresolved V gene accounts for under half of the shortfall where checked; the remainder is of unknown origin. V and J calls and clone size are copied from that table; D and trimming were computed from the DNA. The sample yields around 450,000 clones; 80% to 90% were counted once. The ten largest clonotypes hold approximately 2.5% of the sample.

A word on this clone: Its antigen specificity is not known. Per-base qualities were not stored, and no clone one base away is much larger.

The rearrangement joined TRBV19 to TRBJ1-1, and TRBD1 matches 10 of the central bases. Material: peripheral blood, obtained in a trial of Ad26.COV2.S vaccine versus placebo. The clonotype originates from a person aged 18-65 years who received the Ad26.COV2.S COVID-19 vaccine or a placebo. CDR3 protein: CASTLGTGVWGMNTEAFF. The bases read TGTGCCAGTACCCTCGGGACAGGGGTGTGGGGCATGAACACTGAAGCTTTCTTT.